This T cell receptor beta chain came from a study of blood T cell repertoires in COVID-19. In the study overall: Collection of acute and convalescent COVID-19 samples took place in the United States, Italy and Spain. T cells, B-cell-depleted T cells, or PBMCs provided the cDNA or gDNA that served as material.

The authors' processing: Reference gene primer amplification gave estimated nucleated cell counts. Sequenced by immunoSEQ multiplex PCR; TCRdb stores in-frame clones only, minus some. V and J calls and clone size are copied from that table; D and trimming were computed from the DNA. The profile shows about 200,000 clones, around 94% of them singletons. The Seattle patients joined while their infection was active and were tracked longitudinally afterward. Looked up from germline, CDR1 is SEHNR and CDR2 is FQNEAQ (reference sequence). The CDR3 is 14 residues long. V shed 5 bases and J shed 4 bases, with 14 bases lying between them.

The TCR was taken from a man younger than 45 with COVID-19, enrolled during active disease. This chain links TRBV7-9 with TRBJ1-2; weak D call: TRBD1 (5 bases). Sequences were obtained from peripheral blood. The DNA of the CDR3 is TGTGCCAGCAGCGTCCGGGGGTTGGGCTATGGCTACACCTTC. This encodes CASSVRGLGYGYTF.